One and the same sample provided the 27 T cell receptor beta chains below, sequenced in a study of circulating and synovial CD4+ cells in juvenile arthritis. Only in-frame clones appear in the TCRdb table, and some are missing; sequencing was by immunoSEQ multiplex PCR. Counted here are fewer than 35,000 clones, nearly 97% occurring once; the ten biggest clones make up around 0.17%. The specimen sequenced was CD4+ T cells from blood. The receptors stem from a human donor with juvenile idiopathic arthritis.

The chain couples TRBV7-6 to TRBJ2-3; TRBD2 is a possible D gene (5 bases). Trimming stripped 2 bases from V and 2 bases from J, with 14 bases between. Germline V gene sequence: CDR1 SGHVS, CDR2 FNYEAQ. The CDR3 runs 16 residues. Here the CDR3 DNA reads TGTGCCAGCAGCTTATTGTGGGGAGTTCCCACAGATACGCAGTATTTT. It specifies CASSLLWGVPTDTQYF.

The chain has TRBV5-5 and TRBJ2-5; 10 bases are shared with TRBD1. The length of the CDR3 is 14 residues. Germline V gives CDR1 SGHKS, CDR2 YYEKEE (reference sequence). V shed 4 bases and J 4 bases; nucleotides not matched to a gene: 4. CDR3 in DNA: TGTGCCAGCAGCCACGGGACAGGGGTAGAGACCCAGTACTTC. Protein: CASSHGTGVETQYF.

The rearrangement uses TRBV11-2 and TRBJ2-1; D uncertain. V lost 1 base, J lost 3 bases, and 7 bases lay in between. CDR1 is SGHAT, CDR2 FQNNGV, per germline. The CDR3 loop spans 14 amino acids. The CDR3 region has the DNA TGTGCCAGCAGCTTAGTTAGCAGCTACAATGAGCAGTTCTTC. Translation: CASSLVSSYNEQFF.

The gene calls are TRBV7-2 and TRBJ1-1; TRBD1 is a possible D gene (5 bases). The CDR3 is 14 residues long. CDR1 is SGHTA and CDR2 is FQGNSA in the germline V gene. The V end lost 1 base, the J end lost 11 bases, and 17 bases lay between the germline ends. CDR3 sequence (DNA): TGTGCCAGCAGCTTAGATGGGGCCCCGGGGGAGGCTTTCTTT. Protein sequence: CASSLDGAPGEAFF. Looking up the rest from reference TRBV7-2 and TRBJ1-1 gives the full variable domain: GAGVSQSPSNKVTEKGKDVELRCDPISGHTALYWYRQSLGQGLEFLIYFQGNSAPDKSGLPSDRFSAERTGGSVSTLTIQRTQQEDSAVYLCASSLDGAPGEAFFGQGTRLTVV.

The genes are TRBV12-5 and TRBJ1-4; a possible D gene is TRBD1 (5 bases). CDR1 and CDR2 from the germline V gene are LGHNT and FRNRAP. The CDR3 loop spans 19 amino acids. Trimming took off 6 bases at V and 0 bases at J, with 23 bases between the two ends. Here the CDR3 reads CASGPGRAQDFATNEKLFF. CDR3 coding DNA: TGTGCTAGTGGACCCGGGAGGGCACAGGACTTTGCAACTAATGAAAAACTGTTTTTT.

J is TRBJ2-7 and V is TRBV10-3, with TRBD2 matching 8 bases. Trimming at V came to 6 bases and at J to 5 bases, leaving 18 bases not matched to a gene. There are 17 residues in the CDR3. Looked up from germline, CDR1 is ENHRY and CDR2 is SYGVKD. CDR3 nucleotides: TGTGCCATCAGCGGTACTAGCGGAGCGTTAATTCCGGACGAGCAGTACTTC. Its translation: CAISGTSGALIPDEQYF.

V and J are TRBV5-1 and TRBJ1-2; 9 bases are shared with TRBD1. The CDR3 totals 13 residues. Germline V gene data show CDR1 as SGHRS and CDR2 as YFSETQ. V lost 4 bases to trimming and J lost 6 bases; unmatched junction nucleotides: 4. The CDR3: CASSTGTGNGYTF. The DNA for the CDR3 is TGCGCCAGCAGCACTGGGACAGGGAATGGCTACACCTTC. Together with reference TRBV5-1 and TRBJ1-2, the CDR3 gives the full variable domain: KAGVTQTPRYLIKTRGQQVTLSCSPISGHRSVSWYQQTPGQGLQFLFEYFSETQRNKGNFPGRFSGRQFSNSRSEMNVSTLELGDSALYLCASSTGTGNGYTFGSGTRLTVV.

This rearrangement joins TRBV5-8 to TRBJ1-6; the D gene is possibly TRBD1 (5 bases). Trimming took off 4 bases at V and 7 bases at J, with 15 bases between the two ends. The CDR3 consists of 15 residues. Germline V gene data show CDR1 as SGHTS and CDR2 as YDEGEE. CDR3 sequence (DNA): TGTGCCAGCAGCCCTGGGGCAGGGCAGAATTCACCCCTCCACTTT. As protein: CASSPGAGQNSPLHF.

The rearrangement links TRBV4-3 to TRBJ1-2; perhaps TRBD1 as D (6 bases). V was pared by 1 base and J by 5 bases, with 20 bases between. This CDR3 region has 17 residues. Germline CDR1 LGHNA, CDR2 YSLEER. This CDR3 reads CASSQGPRLQGPYGYTF. In DNA form, the CDR3 reads TGCGCCAGCAGCCAAGGTCCACGACTACAGGGCCCATATGGCTACACCTTC.

This chain links TRBV4-1 with TRBJ2-7; D might be TRBD2 (6 bases). CDR1 is MGHRA, CDR2 YSYEKL, per germline. The V end lost 1 base, the J end lost 3 bases, and 13 bases lay between the germline ends. The CDR3 totals 15 residues. This chain's CDR3 is CASSQGRAHLYEQYF. CDR3 bases: TGCGCCAGCAGCCAAGGGAGGGCCCACCTCTACGAGCAGTACTTC.

The rearrangement joins TRBV29-1 to TRBJ1-1; D might be TRBD1 (5 bases). CDR1 is SQVTM, CDR2 ANQGSEA, per germline. The V gene lost 6 bases and the J gene lost 4 bases, with 9 bases spanning the gap. The CDR3 extends over 11 amino acids. CDR3 bases: TGCAGCGTCGGAAGGGGCACTGAAGCTTTCTTT. Its protein is CSVGRGTEAFF.

Note on this clone: A read error may produce the germline difference seen at one junction end. In the same sample, other DNA sequences code for this CDR3. V gene TRBV5-1 combines with J gene TRBJ1-6; 7 positions agree with TRBD1. The CDR3 is 15 amino acids. Germline V gene lookup returns CDR1 SGHRS and CDR2 YFSETQ. The CDR3 sequence is CASSNGQANNSPLHF. The CDR3 DNA reads TGCGCCAGCAGTAACGGACAGGCAAATAATTCCCCCCTCCACTTT.

The CDR3 loop is CAWSIVGTKGEQYF. CDR3 sequence (DNA): TGTGCCTGGAGTATCGTTGGGACAAAGGGCGAGCAGTACTTC. This chain joins TRBV30 and TRBJ2-7; tentative D call: TRBD1 (6 bases). Trimming cost V 2 bases and J 6 bases, with 17 bases left between them. Per germline, CDR1 GTSNPN and CDR2 SVGIG (reference sequence). There are 14 residues in the CDR3.

The CDR3 loop reads CASSIRTSGRGEQYF. Here the CDR3 DNA reads TGTGCCAGCAGTATCCGGACTAGCGGGCGGGGGGAGCAGTACTTC. This sequence joins TRBV6-1 and TRBJ2-7, with 11 bases that match TRBD2. Germline lookup yields CDR1 MNHNS and CDR2 SASEGT. CDR3 length: 15 residues. After removal of 5 bases from V and 7 bases from J, the junction contained 10 bases not matched to a gene.

As DNA, the CDR3 is TGTGCCAGCAGGCGCCGACTAGCGGGAGGTCAAGAGACCCAGTACTTC. Translating it yields CASRRRLAGGQETQYF. The V call is TRBV28, the J call TRBJ2-5, with 13 nucleotides matching TRBD2. The CDR3 loop spans 16 amino acids. V shed 6 bases, J shed 2 bases, and the junction held 6 bases outside the gene matches. Per germline, CDR1 MDHEN and CDR2 SYDVKM. Together with reference TRBV28 and TRBJ2-5, the CDR3 gives the full variable domain: DVKVTQSSRYLVKRTGEKVFLECVQDMDHENMFWYRQDPGLGLRLIYFSYDVKMKEKGDIPEGYSVSREKKERFSLILESASTNQTSMYLCASRRRLAGGQETQYFGPGTRLLVL.

The rearrangement uses TRBV5-6 and TRBJ1-5, with 9 nucleotides matching TRBD1. CDR3 length equals 15 residues. With V trimmed by 5 bases and J by 4 bases, 7 bases remained unmatched. Germline V gene lookup returns CDR1 SGHDT and CDR2 YYEEEE. This chain's CDR3 is CASSYGTGTNQPQHF. The CDR3 coding sequence is TGTGCCAGCAGTTATGGGACAGGGACAAATCAGCCCCAGCATTTT.

In its sample, this clone was seen once. V gene TRBV10-3 combines with J gene TRBJ1-1; 8 bases are a match to TRBD1. This CDR3 spans 15 amino acids. The J segment lost 8 bases and the V segment lost 5 bases, leaving 13 bases of the junction unmatched. Germline CDR1 is ENHRY and CDR2 is SYGVKD. The CDR3 sequence is CAISRRGQGANEAFF. CDR3 nucleotides: TGTGCCATCAGTCGCAGAGGACAGGGAGCGAACGAAGCTTTCTTT.

This clone occurred once. CDR3 in amino acids: CASISVATSGRPFNEQFF. The CDR3 DNA reads as TGTGCCAGCATTAGTGTCGCGACTAGCGGGAGACCTTTCAATGAGCAGTTCTTC. J is TRBJ2-1 and V is TRBV27, with 12 bases lining up with TRBD2. Looked up from germline, CDR1 is MNHEY and CDR2 is SMNVEV (reference sequence). J gave up 6 bases and V 7 bases, and 16 bases lay outside the gene matches. This CDR3 is 18 amino acids long.

This chain connects TRBV6-4 to TRBJ2-3; D not certain. CDR3 size: 13 residues. Germline CDR1 reads MRHNA; CDR2 reads SNTAGT. Trimming left V 11 bases short and J 4 bases short, with 16 bases between. CDR3 amino acids: CARRVSPADTQYF. The CDR3 bases are TGTGCCCGACGGGTCAGCCCCGCAGATACGCAGTATTTT.

The chain is built from TRBV20-1 and TRBJ2-7; possible D gene TRBD1, 5 bases. The ends were cut back, 5 bases at V and 7 bases at J, with 12 bases in the middle. The CDR3 is 11 residues long. Per germline, CDR1 DFQATT and CDR2 SNEGSKA (reference sequence). The CDR3 sequence is CSAWTIGEQYF. The CDR3 bases are TGCAGTGCTTGGACAATCGGGGAGCAGTACTTC.

The V and J genes are TRBV5-4 and TRBJ2-1; 12 bases are a match to TRBD2. In germline, CDR1 is SGHNT, CDR2 YYREEE (reference sequence). The ends lost 3 bases at V and 7 bases at J; junction bases unmatched: 5. The CDR3 runs 15 residues. In DNA, the CDR3 is TGTGCCAGCAGCTCGAGGACTAGCGGGGATAATGAGCAGTTCTTC. Amino acids: CASSSRTSGDNEQFF.

This clone was recorded once. CDR3 in amino acids: CASSVGWEGPHTQYF. The CDR3 DNA is TGTGCCAGCAGCGTAGGGTGGGAGGGACCGCATACGCAGTATTTT. This chain joins TRBV9 and TRBJ2-3, with 7 bases fitting TRBD2. The CDR3 totals 15 residues. The germline V gene encodes CDR1 SGDLS and CDR2 YYNGEE. The junction had 8 bases not matched to a gene; V was cut back by 0 bases and J by 7 bases.

This clone has just one count. The chain has TRBV2 and TRBJ2-1; no clear D. Per germline, CDR1 SNHLY and CDR2 FYNNEI. This CDR3 spans 14 amino acids. V was clipped by 7 bases and J by 6 bases, with 16 bases between them. CDR3 region: CASNLERGRNEQFF. Here the CDR3 DNA reads TGTGCCAGCAATCTAGAAAGAGGCCGCAATGAGCAGTTCTTC.

The rearrangement links TRBV7-3 to TRBJ2-1, with 12 nucleotides matching TRBD2. Germline V gene lookup returns CDR1 SGHTA and CDR2 FQGTGA. V lost 5 bases, J lost 8 bases, and 7 bases stayed unmatched. This CDR3 comprises 15 residues. In DNA, the CDR3 is TGTGCCAGCAGCCCAACTAGCGGGGGGTACGATGAGCAGTTCTTC. Protein: CASSPTSGGYDEQFF.

In its sample, this clone was seen once. The CDR3 sequence: CASSYSGTGTYEQYF. CDR3 nucleotides: TGTGCCAGCAGTTACTCCGGGACAGGAACCTACGAGCAGTACTTC. The V gene is TRBV6-5, the J gene TRBJ2-7, with TRBD1 identical over 8 bases. The CDR3 spans 15 residues. J lost 2 bases, V lost 0 bases, and 3 bases had no gene match. Germline V gene lookup returns CDR1 MNHEY and CDR2 SVGAGI.

The V call is TRBV2, the J call TRBJ1-2; 8 bases are shared with TRBD1. V shed 6 bases, J shed 3 bases, and the junction held 12 bases outside the gene matches. Germline V CDR1 and CDR2: SNHLY, FYNNEI. This CDR3 has 16 amino acids. This chain's CDR3 is CASRPGRKTGDYGYTF. In DNA, the CDR3 is TGTGCCAGCAGGCCGGGACGGAAGACAGGGGACTATGGCTACACCTTC.

V gene TRBV6-1 combines with J gene TRBJ2-1; TRBD2 aligns across 9 bases. V gave up 6 bases and J gave up 6 bases; unmatched junction bases: 9. This CDR3 spans 15 amino acids. The germline V gene encodes CDR1 MNHNS and CDR2 SASEGT. The CDR3 here is CASRGLAGSSNEQFF. The CDR3 coding sequence is TGTGCCAGCAGGGGGCTAGCGGGGAGTAGCAATGAGCAGTTCTTC.